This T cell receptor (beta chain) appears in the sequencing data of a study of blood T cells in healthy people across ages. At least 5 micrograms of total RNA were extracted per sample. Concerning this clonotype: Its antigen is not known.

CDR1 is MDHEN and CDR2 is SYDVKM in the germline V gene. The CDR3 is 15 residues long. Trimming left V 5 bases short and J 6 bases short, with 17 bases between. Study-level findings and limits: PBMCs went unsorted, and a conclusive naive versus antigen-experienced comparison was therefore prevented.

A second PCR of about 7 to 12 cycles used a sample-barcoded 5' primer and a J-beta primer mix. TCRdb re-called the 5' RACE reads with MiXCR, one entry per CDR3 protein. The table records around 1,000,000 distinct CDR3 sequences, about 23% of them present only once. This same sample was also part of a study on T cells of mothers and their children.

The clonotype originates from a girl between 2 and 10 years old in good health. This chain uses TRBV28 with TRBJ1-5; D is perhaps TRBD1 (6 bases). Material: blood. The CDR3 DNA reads TGTGCCAGCAGTCCACCCGGGGGGCAGGTTCAGCCCCAGCATTTT. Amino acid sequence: CASSPPGGQVQPQHF.